Here is one T cell receptor (beta chain) with its context. Measured with immunoSEQ multiplex PCR; TCRdb has only the in-frame clones, and not every one. The sample holds more than 85,000 clones, about 81% seen once. This specimen comes from a study of T cell responses to AZD1222 COVID-19 vaccine. This CDR3 contains 14 residues. The V gene's germline CDR1 is SEHNR and CDR2 FQNEAQ (reference sequence). V shed 5 bases and J shed 3 bases, with 10 bases lying between them. Sequencing used peripheral blood, obtained 28 days after the second AZD1222 dose. The gene calls are TRBV7-9 and TRBJ2-2; D is possibly TRBD1 (6 bases). This TCR was sampled from an adult who received the AZD1222 COVID-19 vaccine. This chain's CDR3 is CASSTGSYTGELFF. For the CDR3, the DNA is TGTGCCAGCAGCACAGGGTCTTACACCGGGGAGCTGTTTTTT.